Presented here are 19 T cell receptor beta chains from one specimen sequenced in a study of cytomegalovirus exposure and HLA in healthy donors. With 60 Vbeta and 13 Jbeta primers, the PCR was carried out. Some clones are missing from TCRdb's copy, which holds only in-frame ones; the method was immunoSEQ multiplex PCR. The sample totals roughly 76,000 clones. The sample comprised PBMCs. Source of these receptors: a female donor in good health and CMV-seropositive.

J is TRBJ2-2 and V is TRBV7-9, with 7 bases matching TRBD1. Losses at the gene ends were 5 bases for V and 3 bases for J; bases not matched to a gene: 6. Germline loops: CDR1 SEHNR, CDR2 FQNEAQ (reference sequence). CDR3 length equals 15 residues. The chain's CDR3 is CASSVQGGDTGELFF. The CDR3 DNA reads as TGTGCCAGCAGCGTCCAAGGGGGCGACACCGGGGAGCTGTTTTTT.

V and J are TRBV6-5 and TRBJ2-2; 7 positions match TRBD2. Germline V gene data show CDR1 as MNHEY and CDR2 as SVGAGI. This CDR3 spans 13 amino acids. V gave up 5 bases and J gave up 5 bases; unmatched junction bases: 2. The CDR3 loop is CASSRLATGELFF. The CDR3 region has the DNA TGTGCCAGCAGTCGACTAGCAACCGGGGAGCTGTTTTTT.

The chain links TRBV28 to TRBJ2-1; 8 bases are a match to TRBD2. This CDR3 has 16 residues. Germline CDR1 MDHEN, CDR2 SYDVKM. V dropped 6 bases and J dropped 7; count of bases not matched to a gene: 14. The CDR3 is CASSPLEAGEGNEQFF. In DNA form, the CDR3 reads TGTGCCAGCAGCCCCCTCGAAGCGGGAGAGGGAAATGAGCAGTTCTTC. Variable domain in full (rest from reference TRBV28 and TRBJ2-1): DVKVTQSSRYLVKRTGEKVFLECVQDMDHENMFWYRQDPGLGLRLIYFSYDVKMKEKGDIPEGYSVSREKKERFSLILESASTNQTSMYLCASSPLEAGEGNEQFFGPGTRLTVL.

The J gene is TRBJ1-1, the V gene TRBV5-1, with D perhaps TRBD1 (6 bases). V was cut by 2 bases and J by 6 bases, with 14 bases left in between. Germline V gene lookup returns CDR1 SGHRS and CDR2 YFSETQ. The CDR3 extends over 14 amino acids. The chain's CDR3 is CASSFTGGGSEAFF. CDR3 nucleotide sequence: TGCGCCAGCAGCTTCACCGGGGGGGGCTCTGAAGCTTTCTTT. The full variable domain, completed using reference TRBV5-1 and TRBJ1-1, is KAGVTQTPRYLIKTRGQQVTLSCSPISGHRSVSWYQQTPGQGLQFLFEYFSETQRNKGNFPGRFSGRQFSNSRSEMNVSTLELGDSALYLCASSFTGGGSEAFFGQGTRLTVV.

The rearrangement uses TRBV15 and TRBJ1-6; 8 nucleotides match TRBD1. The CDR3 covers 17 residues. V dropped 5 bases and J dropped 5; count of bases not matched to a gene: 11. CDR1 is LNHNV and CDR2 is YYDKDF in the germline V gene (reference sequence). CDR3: CATSRKFGTGNNSPLHF. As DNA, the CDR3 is TGTGCCACCAGCCGAAAGTTCGGGACAGGAAATAATTCACCCCTCCACTTT.

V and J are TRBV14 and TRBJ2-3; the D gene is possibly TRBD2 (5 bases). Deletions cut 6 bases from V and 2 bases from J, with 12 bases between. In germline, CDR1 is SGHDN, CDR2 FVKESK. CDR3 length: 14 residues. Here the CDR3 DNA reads TGTGCCAGCAGGACTGGAGGCTTCACAGATACGCAGTATTTT. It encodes CASRTGGFTDTQYF.

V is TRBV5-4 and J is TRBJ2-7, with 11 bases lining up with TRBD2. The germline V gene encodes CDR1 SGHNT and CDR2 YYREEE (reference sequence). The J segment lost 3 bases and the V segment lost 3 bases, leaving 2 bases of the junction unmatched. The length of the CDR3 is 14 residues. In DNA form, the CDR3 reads TGTGCCAGCAGCTCACTAGCGGGAGACTACGAGCAGTACTTC. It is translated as CASSSLAGDYEQYF.

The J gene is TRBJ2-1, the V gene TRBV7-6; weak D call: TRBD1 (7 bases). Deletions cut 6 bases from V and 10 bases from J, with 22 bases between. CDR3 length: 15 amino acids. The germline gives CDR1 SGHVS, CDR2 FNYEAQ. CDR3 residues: CASSSRGEGAREQFF. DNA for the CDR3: TGTGCCAGCAGTTCCAGGGGGGAAGGGGCCCGAGAGCAGTTCTTC. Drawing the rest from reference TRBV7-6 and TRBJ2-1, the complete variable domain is GAGVSQSPRYKVTKRGQDVALRCDPISGHVSLYWYRQALGQGPEFLTYFNYEAQQDKSGLPNDRFSAERPEGSISTLTIQRTEQRDSAMYRCASSSRGEGAREQFFGPGTRLTVL.

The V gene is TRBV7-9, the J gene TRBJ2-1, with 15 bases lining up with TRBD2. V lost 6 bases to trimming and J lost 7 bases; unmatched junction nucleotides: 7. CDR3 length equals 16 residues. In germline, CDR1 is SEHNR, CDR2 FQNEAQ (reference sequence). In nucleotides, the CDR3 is TGTGCCAGCAGGGAGTTCGGGACTAGCGGGAGGAATGAGCAGTTCTTC. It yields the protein CASREFGTSGRNEQFF.

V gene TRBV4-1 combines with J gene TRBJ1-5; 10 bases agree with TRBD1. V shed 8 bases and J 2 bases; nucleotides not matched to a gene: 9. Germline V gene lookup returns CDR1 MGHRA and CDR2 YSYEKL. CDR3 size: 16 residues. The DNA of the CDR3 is TGCGCCAGCGGACAGGGGGTTACTATAGGCAATCAGCCCCAGCATTTT. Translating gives CASGQGVTIGNQPQHF.

CDR3 residues: CASAQGVGAGDTEAFF. The CDR3 DNA reads TGTGCCAGCGCACAGGGTGTGGGGGCAGGAGACACTGAAGCTTTCTTT. The chain couples TRBV18 to TRBJ1-1, with a weak D call TRBD1 (6 bases). The germline V and J ends were trimmed by 8 bases and 3 bases, with 22 bases remaining between them. Germline CDR1 and CDR2: KGHSH and LQKENI. CDR3 length: 16 residues.

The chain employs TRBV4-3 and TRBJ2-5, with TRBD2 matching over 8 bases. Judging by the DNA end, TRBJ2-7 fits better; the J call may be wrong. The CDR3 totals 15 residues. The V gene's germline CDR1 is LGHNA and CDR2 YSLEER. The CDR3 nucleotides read TGCGCCAGCAGCCTAGATTCCGGGGGGGAGGCCGAGCAGTACTTC. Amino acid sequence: CASSLDSGGEAEQYF.

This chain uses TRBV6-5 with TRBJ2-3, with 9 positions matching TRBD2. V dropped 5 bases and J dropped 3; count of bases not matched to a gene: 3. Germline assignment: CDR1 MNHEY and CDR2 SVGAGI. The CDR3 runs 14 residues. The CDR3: CASSLGLATDTQYF. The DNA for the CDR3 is TGTGCCAGCAGTCTCGGACTAGCGACAGATACGCAGTATTTT.

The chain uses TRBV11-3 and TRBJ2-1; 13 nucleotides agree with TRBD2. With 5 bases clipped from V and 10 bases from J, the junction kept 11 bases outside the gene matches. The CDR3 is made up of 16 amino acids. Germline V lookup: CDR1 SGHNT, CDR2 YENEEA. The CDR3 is CASSQTPLGLAGEQFF. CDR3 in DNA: TGTGCCAGCAGCCAAACCCCCTTGGGACTAGCGGGAGAGCAGTTCTTC.

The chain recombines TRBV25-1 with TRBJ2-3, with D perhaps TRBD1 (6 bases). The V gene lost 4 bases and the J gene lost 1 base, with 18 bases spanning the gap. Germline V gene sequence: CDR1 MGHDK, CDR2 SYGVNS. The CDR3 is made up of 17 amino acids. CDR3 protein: CASSASQGIGGTDTQYF. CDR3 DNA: TGTGCCAGCAGTGCCTCACAGGGAATTGGTGGCACAGATACGCAGTATTTT. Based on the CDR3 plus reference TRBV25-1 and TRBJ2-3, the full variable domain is EADIYQTPRYLVIGTGKKITLECSQTMGHDKMYWYQQDPGMELHLIHYSYGVNSTEKGDLSSESTVSRIRTEHFPLTLESARPSHTSQYLCASSASQGIGGTDTQYFGPGTRLTVL.

In nucleotides, the CDR3 is TGTGCCAGCAGCATAGGGACATTCGCAGATACGCAGTATTTT. Its translation: CASSIGTFADTQYF. This chain joins TRBV9 and TRBJ2-3; a weak D match, TRBD1 (6 bases). The V gene lost 4 bases and the J gene lost 4 bases, with 13 bases spanning the gap. Looked up from germline, CDR1 is SGDLS and CDR2 is YYNGEE. The CDR3 extends over 14 amino acids.

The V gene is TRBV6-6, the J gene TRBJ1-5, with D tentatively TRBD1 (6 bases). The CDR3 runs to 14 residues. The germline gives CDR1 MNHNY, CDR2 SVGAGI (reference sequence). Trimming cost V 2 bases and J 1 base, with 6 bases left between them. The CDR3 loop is CASSYQGSNQPQHF. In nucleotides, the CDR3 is TGTGCCAGCAGTTACCAGGGGAGCAATCAGCCCCAGCATTTT.

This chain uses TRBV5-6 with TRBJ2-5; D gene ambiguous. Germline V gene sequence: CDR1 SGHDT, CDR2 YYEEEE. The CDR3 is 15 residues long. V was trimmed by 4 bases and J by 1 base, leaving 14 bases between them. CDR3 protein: CASSRSRLGQETQYF. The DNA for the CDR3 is TGTGCCAGCAGCCGCTCTAGGTTGGGCCAAGAGACCCAGTACTTC.

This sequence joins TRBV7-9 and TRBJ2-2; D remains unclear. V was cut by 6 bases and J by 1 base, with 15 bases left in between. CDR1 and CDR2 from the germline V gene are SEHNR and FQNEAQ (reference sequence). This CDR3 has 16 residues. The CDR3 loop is CASRPLRSENTGELFF. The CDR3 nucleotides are TGTGCCAGCAGACCCCTTCGGTCCGAGAACACCGGGGAGCTGTTTTTT.